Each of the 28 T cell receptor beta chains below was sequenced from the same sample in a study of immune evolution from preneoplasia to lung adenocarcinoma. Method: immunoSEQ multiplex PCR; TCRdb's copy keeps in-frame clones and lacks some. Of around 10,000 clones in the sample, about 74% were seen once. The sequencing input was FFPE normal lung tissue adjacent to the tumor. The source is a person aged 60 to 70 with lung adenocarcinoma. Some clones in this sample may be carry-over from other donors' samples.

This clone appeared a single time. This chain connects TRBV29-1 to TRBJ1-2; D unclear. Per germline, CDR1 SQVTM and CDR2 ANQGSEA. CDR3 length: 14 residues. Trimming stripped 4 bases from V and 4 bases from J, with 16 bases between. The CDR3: CSVGEEEGVYGYTF. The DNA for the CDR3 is TGCAGCGTTGGAGAGGAGGAAGGCGTCTATGGCTACACCTTC.

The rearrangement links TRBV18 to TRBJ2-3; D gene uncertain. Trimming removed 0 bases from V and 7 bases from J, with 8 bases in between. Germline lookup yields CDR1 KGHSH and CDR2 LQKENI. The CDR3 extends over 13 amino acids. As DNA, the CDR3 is TGTGCCAGCTCACCACCGATGGTCTATACGCAGTATTTT. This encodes CASSPPMVYTQYF.

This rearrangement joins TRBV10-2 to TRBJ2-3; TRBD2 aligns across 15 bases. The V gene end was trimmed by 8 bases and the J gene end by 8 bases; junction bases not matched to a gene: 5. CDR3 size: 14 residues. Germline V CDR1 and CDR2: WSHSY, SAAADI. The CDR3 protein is CASGTSGRSGTQYF. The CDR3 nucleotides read TGCGCCAGCGGGACTAGCGGGAGGTCCGGTACGCAGTATTTT.

This chain's CDR3 is CASSLELGKTSGANVLTF. The CDR3 DNA follows: TGTGCCAGCAGCTTAGAGCTGGGGAAGACCTCTGGGGCCAACGTCCTGACTTTC. The V and J genes are TRBV7-9 and TRBJ2-6; no reliable D call. Per the germline V gene, CDR1 is SEHNR and CDR2 is FQNEAQ (reference sequence). This CDR3 is 18 amino acids long. V dropped 1 base and J dropped 0 bases, with 13 bases sitting between them.

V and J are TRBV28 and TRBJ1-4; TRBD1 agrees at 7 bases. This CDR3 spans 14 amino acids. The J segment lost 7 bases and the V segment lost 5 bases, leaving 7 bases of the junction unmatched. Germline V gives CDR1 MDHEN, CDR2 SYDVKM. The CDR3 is CASSGDSRPEKLFF. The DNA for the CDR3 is TGTGCCAGCAGTGGGGACAGCCGCCCTGAAAAACTGTTTTTT.

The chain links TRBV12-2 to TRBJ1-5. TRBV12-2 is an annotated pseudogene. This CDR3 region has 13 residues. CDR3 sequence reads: CASRPVTLQPQHF. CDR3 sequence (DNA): TGTGCAAGTCGCCCCGTGACCCTTCAGCCCCAGCATTTT.

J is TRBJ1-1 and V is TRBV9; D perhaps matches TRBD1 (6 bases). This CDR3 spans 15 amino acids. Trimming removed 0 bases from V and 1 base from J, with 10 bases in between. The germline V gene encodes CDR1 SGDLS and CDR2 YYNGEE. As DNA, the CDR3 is TGTGCCAGCAGCGTAGGGGGGGCAGGGAACACTGAAGCTTTCTTT. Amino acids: CASSVGGAGNTEAFF. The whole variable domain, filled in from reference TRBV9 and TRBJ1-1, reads DSGVTQTPKHLITATGQRVTLRCSPRSGDLSVYWYQQSLDQGLQFLIQYYNGEERAKGNILERFSAQQFPDLHSELNLSSLELGDSALYFCASSVGGAGNTEAFFGQGTRLTVV.

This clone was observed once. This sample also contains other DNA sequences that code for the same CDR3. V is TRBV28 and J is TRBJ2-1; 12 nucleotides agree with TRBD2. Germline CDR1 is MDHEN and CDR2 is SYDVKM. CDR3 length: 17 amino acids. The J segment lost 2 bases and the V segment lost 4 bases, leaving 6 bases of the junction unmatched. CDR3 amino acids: CASSSRLAGETYNEQFF. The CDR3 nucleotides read TGTGCCAGCAGTTCAAGACTAGCGGGAGAGACCTACAATGAGCAGTTCTTC.

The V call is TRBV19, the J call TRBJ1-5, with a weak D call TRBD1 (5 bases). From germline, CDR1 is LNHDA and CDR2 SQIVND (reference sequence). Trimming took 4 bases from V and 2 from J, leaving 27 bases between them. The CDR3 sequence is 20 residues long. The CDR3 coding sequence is TGTGCCAGTAGTACCCGACACGGGTTCGGGCAAACGGGGCGCAATCAGCCCCAGCATTTT. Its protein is CASSTRHGFGQTGRNQPQHF.

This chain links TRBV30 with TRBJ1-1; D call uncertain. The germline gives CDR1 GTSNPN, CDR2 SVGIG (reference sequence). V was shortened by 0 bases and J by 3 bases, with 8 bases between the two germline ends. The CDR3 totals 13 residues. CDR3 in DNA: TGTGCCTGGAGTGTAGGACTCTACACTGAAGCTTTCTTT. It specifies CAWSVGLYTEAFF.

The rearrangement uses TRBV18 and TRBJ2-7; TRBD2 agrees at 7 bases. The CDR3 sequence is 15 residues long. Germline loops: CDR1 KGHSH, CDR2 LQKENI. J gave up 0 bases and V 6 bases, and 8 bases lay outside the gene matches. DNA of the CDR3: TGTGCCAGCTCGCCCAGGGAGGGTAACTCCTACGAGCAGTACTTC. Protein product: CASSPREGNSYEQYF.

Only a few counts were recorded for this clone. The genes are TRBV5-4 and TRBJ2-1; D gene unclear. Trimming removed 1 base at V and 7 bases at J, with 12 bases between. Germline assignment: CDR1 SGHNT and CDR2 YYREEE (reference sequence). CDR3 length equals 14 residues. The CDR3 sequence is CASSLIGQTNEQFF. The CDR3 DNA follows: TGTGCCAGCAGCTTGATCGGCCAGACTAATGAGCAGTTCTTC. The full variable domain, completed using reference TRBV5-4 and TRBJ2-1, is ETGVTQSPTHLIKTRGQQVTLRCSSQSGHNTVSWYQQALGQGPQFIFQYYREEENGRGNFPPRFSGLQFPNYSSELNVNALELDDSALYLCASSLIGQTNEQFFGPGTRLTVL.

The CDR3 DNA reads as TGTGCCTGGAGTCGGACAGGGGGCGGAAGTTACGAGCAGTACTTC. This sequence encodes CAWSRTGGGSYEQYF. V and J are TRBV30 and TRBJ2-7, with 11 bases aligning to TRBD1. Germline V gene data show CDR1 as GTSNPN and CDR2 as SVGIG (reference sequence). The CDR3 has 15 amino acids. Losses at the gene ends were 2 bases for V and 4 bases for J; bases not matched to a gene: 7.

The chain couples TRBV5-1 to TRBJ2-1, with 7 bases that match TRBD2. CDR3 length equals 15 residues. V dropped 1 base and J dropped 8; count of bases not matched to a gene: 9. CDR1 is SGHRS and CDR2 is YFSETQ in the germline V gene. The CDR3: CASSLPRELIYEQFF. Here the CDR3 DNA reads TGCGCCAGCAGCTTGCCGCGGGAGTTGATCTATGAGCAGTTCTTC.

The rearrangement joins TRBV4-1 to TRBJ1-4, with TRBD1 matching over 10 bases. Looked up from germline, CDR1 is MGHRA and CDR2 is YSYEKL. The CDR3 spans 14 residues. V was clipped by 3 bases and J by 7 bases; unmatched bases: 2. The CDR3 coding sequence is TGCGCCAGCAGCCAGGGACAGGGGCTTGAAAAACTGTTTTTT. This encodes CASSQGQGLEKLFF.

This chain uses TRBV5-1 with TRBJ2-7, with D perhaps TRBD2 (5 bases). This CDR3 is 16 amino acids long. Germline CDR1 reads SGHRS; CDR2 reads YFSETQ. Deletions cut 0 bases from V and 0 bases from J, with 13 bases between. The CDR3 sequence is CASSLVSADSSYEQYF. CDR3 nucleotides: TGCGCCAGCAGCTTGGTTTCAGCGGATAGCTCCTACGAGCAGTACTTC.

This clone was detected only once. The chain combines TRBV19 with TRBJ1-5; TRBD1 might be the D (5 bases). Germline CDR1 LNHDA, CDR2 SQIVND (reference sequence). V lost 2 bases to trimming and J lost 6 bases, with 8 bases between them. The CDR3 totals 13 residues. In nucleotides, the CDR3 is TGTGCCAGTAGTATAATTCAGGGTCAGCCCCAGCATTTT. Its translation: CASSIIQGQPQHF.

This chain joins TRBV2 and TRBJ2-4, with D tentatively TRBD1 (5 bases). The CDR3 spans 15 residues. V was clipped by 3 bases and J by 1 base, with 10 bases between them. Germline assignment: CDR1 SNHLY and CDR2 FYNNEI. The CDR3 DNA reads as TGTGCCAGCAGTGAGCAGGGCACGGCCAAAAACATTCAGTACTTC. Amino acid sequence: CASSEQGTAKNIQYF.

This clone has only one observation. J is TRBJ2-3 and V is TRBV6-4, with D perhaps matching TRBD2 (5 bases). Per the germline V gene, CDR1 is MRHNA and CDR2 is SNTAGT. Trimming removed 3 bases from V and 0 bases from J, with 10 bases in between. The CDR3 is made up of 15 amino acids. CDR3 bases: TGTGCCAGCAGTGATAGCGAGAGGAGCACAGATACGCAGTATTTT. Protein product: CASSDSERSTDTQYF.

CDR3 amino acids: CASSRLGQETQYF. CDR3 coding DNA: TGTGCCAGCTCCCGACTAGGCCAAGAGACCCAGTACTTC. This chain uses TRBV18 with TRBJ2-5, with D tentatively TRBD2 (6 bases). This CDR3 has 13 amino acids. The ends were cut back, 6 bases at V and 1 base at J, with 9 bases in the middle. The germline V gene has CDR1 KGHSH and CDR2 LQKENI.

The DNA of the CDR3 is TGTGCCAGCTCACTGGTGATGAGGGGAGGAGAGACCCAGTACTTC. Translation: CASSLVMRGGETQYF. J is TRBJ2-5 and V is TRBV18; possibly TRBD2 for D (6 bases). V was cut by 4 bases and J by 4 bases, with 16 bases left in between. The germline gives CDR1 KGHSH, CDR2 LQKENI. The CDR3 has 15 residues.

Here the CDR3 reads CASSLAGLDFSGANVLTF. CDR3 bases: TGTGCCAGCAGCTTAGCAGGCCTGGATTTCTCTGGGGCCAACGTCCTGACTTTC. The chain is built from TRBV7-8 and TRBJ2-6; D remains ambiguous. V dropped 0 bases and J dropped 0 bases, with 12 bases sitting between them. The germline CDR1 and CDR2 sequences are SGHVS and FQNEAQ. This CDR3 contains 18 residues.

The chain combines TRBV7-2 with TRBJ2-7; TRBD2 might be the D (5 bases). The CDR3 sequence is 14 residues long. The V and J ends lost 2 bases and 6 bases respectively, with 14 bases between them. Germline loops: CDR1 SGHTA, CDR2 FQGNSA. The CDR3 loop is CASSLKGGPVEQYF. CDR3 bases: TGTGCCAGCAGCTTAAAGGGCGGGCCGGTCGAGCAGTACTTC.

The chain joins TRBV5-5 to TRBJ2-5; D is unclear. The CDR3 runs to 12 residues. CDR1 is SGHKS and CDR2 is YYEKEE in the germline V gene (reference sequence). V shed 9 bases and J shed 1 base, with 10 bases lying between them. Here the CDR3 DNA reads TGTGCCACCGCGCGAGCCCAAGAGACCCAGTACTTC. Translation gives CATARAQETQYF. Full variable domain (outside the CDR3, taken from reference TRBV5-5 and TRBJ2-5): DAGVTQSPTHLIKTRGQQVTLRCSPISGHKSVSWYQQVLGQGPQFIFQYYEKEERGRGNFPDRFSARQFPNYSSELNVNALLLGDSALYLCATARAQETQYFGPGTRLLVL.

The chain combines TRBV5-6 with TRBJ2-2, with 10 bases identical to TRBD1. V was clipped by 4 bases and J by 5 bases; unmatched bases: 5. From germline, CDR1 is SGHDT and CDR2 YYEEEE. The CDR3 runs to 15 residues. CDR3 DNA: TGTGCCAGCAGCCGGGGACAGGGGCGGACCGGGGAGCTGTTTTTT. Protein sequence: CASSRGQGRTGELFF.

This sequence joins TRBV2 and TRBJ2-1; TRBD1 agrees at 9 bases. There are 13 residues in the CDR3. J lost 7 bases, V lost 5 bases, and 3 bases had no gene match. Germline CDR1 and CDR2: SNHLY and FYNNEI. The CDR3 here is CASSRDRENEQFF. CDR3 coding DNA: TGTGCCAGCAGTCGGGACAGGGAAAATGAGCAGTTCTTC. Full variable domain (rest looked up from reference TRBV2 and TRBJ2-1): EPEVTQTPSHQVTQMGQEVILRCVPISNHLYFYWYRQILGQKVEFLVSFYNNEISEKSEIFDDQFSVERPDGSNFTLKIRSTKLEDSAMYFCASSRDRENEQFFGPGTRLTVL.

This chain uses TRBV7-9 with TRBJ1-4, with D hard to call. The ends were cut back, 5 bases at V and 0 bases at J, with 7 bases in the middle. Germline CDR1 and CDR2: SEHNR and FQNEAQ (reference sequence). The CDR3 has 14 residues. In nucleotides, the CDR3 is TGTGCCAGCAGCAACACTGCAACTAATGAAAAACTGTTTTTT. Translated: CASSNTATNEKLFF. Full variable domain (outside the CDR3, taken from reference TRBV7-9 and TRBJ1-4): DTGVSQNPRHKITKRGQNVTFRCDPISEHNRLYWYRQTLGQGPEFLTYFQNEAQLEKSRLLSDRFSAERPKGSFSTLEIQRTEQGDSAMYLCASSNTATNEKLFFGSGTQLSVL.

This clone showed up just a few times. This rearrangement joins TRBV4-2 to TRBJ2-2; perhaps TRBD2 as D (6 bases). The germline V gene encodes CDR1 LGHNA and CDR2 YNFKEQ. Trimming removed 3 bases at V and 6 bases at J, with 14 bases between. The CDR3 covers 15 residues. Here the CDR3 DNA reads TGTGCCAGCAGCCACATATACGGGGGTCCCGGGGAGCTGTTTTTT. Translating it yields CASSHIYGGPGELFF.